One sample yielded the 8 T cell receptor beta chains listed below, sequenced in a study of human T cells and chemical hapten exposure. Time point reported: pre-sensitization, week 0. Treatment noted: therapeutic diphenylcyclopropenone sensitization with weekly scalp DPC. One entry per CDR3 protein, called by TCRdb with MiXCR from the RACE reads. The table lists roughly 380,000 distinct CDR3 sequences, 4.5% to 5.5% of them singletons. The sequenced sample was whole blood, obtained in connection with sensitization to the hapten diphenylcyclopropenone (DPC). Receptors were obtained from a woman aged 45-65 years with alopecia areata. Some clones in this sample may be carry-over from other donors' samples.

This clonotype was seen ten or more times. The V call is TRBV6-5, the J call TRBJ2-5; weak D call: TRBD1 (5 bases). The germline V gene encodes CDR1 MNHEY and CDR2 SVGAGI. Trimming shortened V by 2 bases and J by 5 bases, and 6 bases separated the two germline ends. This CDR3 spans 12 amino acids. CDR3 amino acids: CASSYPGETQYF. The DNA for the CDR3 is TGTGCCAGCAGTTACCCAGGGGAGACCCAGTACTTC.

The chain recombines TRBV30 with TRBJ2-3; 8 bases agree with TRBD1. V was pared by 8 bases and J by 2 bases, with 12 bases of the junction left unmatched. This CDR3 has 15 amino acids. CDR1 is GTSNPN and CDR2 is SVGIG in the germline V gene (reference sequence). CDR3 sequence: CATLPDRGNTDTQYF. CDR3 in DNA: TGTGCCACCCTTCCCGACAGGGGAAACACAGATACGCAGTATTTT.

The J gene is TRBJ1-1, the V gene TRBV10-3, with a weak D call TRBD1 (6 bases). CDR1 is ENHRY, CDR2 SYGVKD, per germline. Trimming removed 8 bases from V and 5 bases from J, with 9 bases in between. This CDR3 is built from 11 residues. For the CDR3, the DNA is TGTGCCATCCATAGGGGGACTGAAGCTTTCTTT. It encodes CAIHRGTEAFF.

At least ten counts were recorded for this clonotype. CDR3 nucleotides: TGTGCCACCAGCAGAGATTTGGCAGGAACCGGGGAGCTGTTTTTT. It is translated as CATSRDLAGTGELFF. J is TRBJ2-2 and V is TRBV15; no definite D call. Per the germline V gene, CDR1 is LNHNV and CDR2 is YYDKDF (reference sequence). The CDR3 contains 15 residues. V lost 0 bases, J lost 5 bases, and 10 bases lay in between.

This clonotype came up many times. The chain carries TRBV28 and TRBJ2-7; D gene unclear. Germline V gene lookup returns CDR1 MDHEN and CDR2 SYDVKM. Trimming cost V 6 bases and J 6 bases, with 12 bases left between them. The CDR3 consists of 12 residues. CDR3 protein: CASRVTGREQYF. In DNA, the CDR3 is TGTGCCAGCAGGGTTACGGGCCGCGAGCAGTACTTC.

The rearrangement links TRBV20-1 to TRBJ2-1; 15 nucleotides line up with TRBD2. There are 17 residues in the CDR3. Germline V gene sequence: CDR1 DFQATT, CDR2 SNEGSKA (reference sequence). Trimming at V came to 5 bases and at J to 8 bases, leaving 13 bases not matched to a gene. Written as DNA, the CDR3 is TGCAGTGCTTGGGGGACACTTGGGACTAGCGGGAGGCATGAGCAGTTCTTC. This sequence encodes CSAWGTLGTSGRHEQFF.

The table lists this clonotype with many counts. V gene TRBV12-5 combines with J gene TRBJ1-2; tentative D call: TRBD1 (5 bases). This CDR3 has 16 amino acids. Looked up from germline, CDR1 is LGHNT and CDR2 is FRNRAP. Trimming took 0 bases from V and 4 from J, leaving 15 bases between them. The CDR3 is CASGLVLNRGSYGYTF. CDR3 coding DNA: TGTGCTAGTGGTTTGGTACTTAATCGGGGGAGCTATGGCTACACCTTC.

This clonotype was recorded many times. The rearrangement joins TRBV6-5 to TRBJ1-2; unclear D gene. The CDR3 has 14 residues. Germline lookup yields CDR1 MNHEY and CDR2 SVGAGI. The V end lost 6 bases, the J end lost 4 bases, and 15 bases lay between the germline ends. CDR3 sequence: CASSPRPGSYGYTF. CDR3 in DNA: TGTGCCAGCAGCCCCCGACCGGGTAGCTATGGCTACACCTTC.